Listed below are T cell receptor beta chains from one sample, sequenced in a study of T cell repertoires in cytomegalovirus infection. TCRdb re-called the reads with MiXCR, one entry per CDR3 protein. The sample contains roughly 720,000 distinct CDR3 sequences, under 40% of which appear only once. Sequencing input: PBMCs. Receptor source: a human donor in good health (CMV status not recorded). Some clones in this sample may be carry-over from other donors' samples. Each CDR3 is given with its conserved first and last residue. D genes are given only for firm matches. Rows may omit the clone size; those that give it use once, few, many or a size class.

v_call: TRBV7-9; clone_size: .; d_call: .; j_call: TRBJ1-2; cdr3_aa: CASSLGKRYTF; cdr3_nt: TGTGCCAGCAGCTTGGGGAAACGCTACACCTTC
v_call: TRBV7-6; clone_size: few; d_call: .; j_call: TRBJ1-2; cdr3_aa: CASSLNPSTFYGYTF; cdr3_nt: TGTGCCAGCAGCTTAAACCCGAGTACCTTCTATGGCTACACCTTC
v_call: TRBV6-6; clone_size: few; d_call: .; j_call: TRBJ1-5; cdr3_aa: CASRSGTAPNQPQHF; cdr3_nt: TGTGCCAGCAGGTCCGGGACCGCTCCCAATCAGCCCCAGCATTTT
v_call: TRBV6-1; clone_size: few; d_call: .; j_call: TRBJ1-1; cdr3_aa: CASSERAGRNTEAFF; cdr3_nt: TGTGCCAGCAGTGAACGTGCAGGGCGAAACACTGAAGCTTTCTTT
v_call: TRBV6-8; clone_size: few; d_call: .; j_call: TRBJ2-5; cdr3_aa: CASRVGKETQYF; cdr3_nt: TGTGCCAGCAGGGTGGGGAAAGAGACCCAGTACTTC
v_call: TRBV12-3/TRBV12-4; clone_size: .; d_call: .; j_call: TRBJ1-2; cdr3_aa: CASRGGGLHGYTF; cdr3_nt: TGTGCCAGCAGAGGCGGGGGGCTTCATGGCTACACCTTC
v_call: TRBV6-5; clone_size: .; d_call: TRBD2; j_call: TRBJ2-3; cdr3_aa: CASSYQIGGGGADTQYF; cdr3_nt: TGTGCCAGCAGTTACCAGATCGGGGGGGGCGGGGCAGATACGCAGTATTTT
v_call: TRBV28; clone_size: few; d_call: .; j_call: TRBJ1-2; cdr3_aa: CASSFRTGYTF; cdr3_nt: TGTGCCAGCAGTTTTCGAACTGGCTACACCTTC
v_call: TRBV7-8; clone_size: .; d_call: TRBD2; j_call: TRBJ2-3; cdr3_aa: CASSSERGATTDTQYF; cdr3_nt: TGTGCCAGCAGCTCCGAGCGGGGAGCCACCACAGATACGCAGTATTTT
v_call: TRBV2; clone_size: .; d_call: .; j_call: TRBJ2-3; cdr3_aa: CASSGSQGHTQYF; cdr3_nt: TGTGCCAGCAGTGGATCCCAGGGGCATACGCAGTATTTT
v_call: TRBV18; clone_size: .; d_call: TRBD1; j_call: TRBJ1-1; cdr3_aa: CASSPGQGAGAFF; cdr3_nt: TGTGCCAGCTCACCGGGACAGGGGGCGGGAGCTTTCTTT
v_call: TRBV20-1; clone_size: .; d_call: .; j_call: TRBJ1-2; cdr3_aa: CSASEGSFYGYTF; cdr3_nt: TGCAGTGCTAGTGAGGGATCGTTCTATGGCTACACCTTC
v_call: TRBV7-3; clone_size: few; d_call: .; j_call: TRBJ2-3; cdr3_aa: CASSFGFSSTDTQYF; cdr3_nt: TGTGCCAGCAGCTTTGGGTTCTCTAGCACAGATACGCAGTATTTT
v_call: TRBV28; clone_size: .; d_call: .; j_call: TRBJ1-2; cdr3_aa: CASSLYTVYGYTF; cdr3_nt: TGTGCCAGCAGTTTATATACAGTCTATGGCTACACCTTC
v_call: TRBV28; clone_size: once; d_call: .; j_call: TRBJ2-5; cdr3_aa: CASSFAGVSKETQYF; cdr3_nt: TGTGCCAGCAGCTTCGCAGGGGTCAGTAAAGAGACCCAGTACTTC
v_call: TRBV10-3; clone_size: few; d_call: TRBD2; j_call: TRBJ2-3; cdr3_aa: CAMSFSGGITDTQYF; cdr3_nt: TGTGCCATGAGTTTCAGCGGGGGGATCACAGATACGCAGTATTTT
v_call: TRBV7-9; clone_size: .; d_call: TRBD1; j_call: TRBJ2-5; cdr3_aa: CASSQTGQGARKTQYF; cdr3_nt: TGTGCCAGCAGCCAAACGGGACAGGGGGCTAGGAAGACCCAGTACTTC
v_call: TRBV4-1; clone_size: .; d_call: TRBD1; j_call: TRBJ2-5; cdr3_aa: CASSQGQGALDTQYF; cdr3_nt: TGCGCCAGCAGCCAGGGACAGGGGGCTTTGGATACCCAGTACTTC
v_call: TRBV7-6; clone_size: .; d_call: .; j_call: TRBJ1-1; cdr3_aa: CASSLGGTVTEAFF; cdr3_nt: TGTGCCAGCAGCTTAGGGGGCACTGTCACTGAAGCTTTCTTT
v_call: TRBV19; clone_size: few; d_call: .; j_call: TRBJ2-7; cdr3_aa: CACGREQSYEQYF; cdr3_nt: TGTGCCTGTGGGCGGGAACAATCCTACGAGCAGTACTTC
v_call: TRBV29-1; clone_size: .; d_call: .; j_call: TRBJ1-2; cdr3_aa: CSVLTRYGYTF; cdr3_nt: TGCAGCGTTTTGACACGGTATGGCTACACCTTC
v_call: TRBV6-1; clone_size: .; d_call: .; j_call: TRBJ1-1; cdr3_aa: CASSEWHGPTGNTEAFF; cdr3_nt: TGTGCCAGCAGTGAATGGCACGGACCCACTGGGAACACTGAAGCTTTCTTT
v_call: TRBV7-2; clone_size: .; d_call: .; j_call: TRBJ2-5; cdr3_aa: CASSLRAGAYETQYF; cdr3_nt: TGTGCCAGCAGCCTAAGGGCAGGGGCGTATGAGACCCAGTACTTC
v_call: TRBV7-2; clone_size: .; d_call: .; j_call: TRBJ2-3; cdr3_aa: CASSQGVRTDTQYF; cdr3_nt: TGTGCAAGCAGCCAAGGGGTCCGCACAGATACGCAGTATTTT
v_call: TRBV10-3; clone_size: few; d_call: .; j_call: TRBJ1-5; cdr3_aa: CAISEQGFSNQPQHF; cdr3_nt: TGTGCCATCAGTGAGCAGGGCTTCAGCAATCAGCCCCAGCATTTT
v_call: TRBV7-9; clone_size: .; d_call: TRBD2; j_call: TRBJ2-7; cdr3_aa: CASSQISGILYEQYF; cdr3_nt: TGTGCCAGCAGCCAAATCAGCGGGATCCTCTACGAGCAGTACTTC
v_call: TRBV30; clone_size: .; d_call: .; j_call: TRBJ2-5; cdr3_aa: CAWSVPRHQETHYF; cdr3_nt: TGTGCCTGGAGTGTACCCCGACACCAAGAGACCCATTACTTC
v_call: TRBV20-1; clone_size: .; d_call: TRBD1; j_call: TRBJ1-5; cdr3_aa: CSGGQGIDQPQHF; cdr3_nt: TGCAGTGGGGGACAGGGAATCGATCAGCCCCAGCATTTT
v_call: TRBV19; clone_size: few; d_call: TRBD2; j_call: TRBJ2-3; cdr3_aa: CASSIGLAGAASTDTQYF; cdr3_nt: TGTGCCAGTAGTATAGGACTAGCGGGAGCGGCAAGCACAGATACGCAGTATTTT
v_call: TRBV24-1; clone_size: .; d_call: .; j_call: TRBJ2-3; cdr3_aa: CATSDGYDSTDTQYF; cdr3_nt: TGTGCCACCAGTGATGGGTACGATAGCACAGATACGCAGTATTTT